Following are 30 T cell receptor beta chains from one sample sequenced in a study of response to subunit inactivated influenza vaccine. One entry per CDR3 protein results from TCRdb running MiXCR on the RT-PCR reads. Among 300,000 to 350,000 distinct CDR3 sequences listed, approximately 21% were seen once. Sequenced material: PBMCs from blood, taken 21 months after vaccination. These receptors came from a man between 50 and 75 years old who received an inactivated influenza vaccine.

This clonotype has a count of ten or more. V is TRBV11-2 and J is TRBJ2-3, with D tentatively TRBD2 (6 bases). V was pared by 0 bases and J by 4 bases, with 26 bases between. CDR1 SGHAT and CDR2 FQNNGV come from the germline V gene. The CDR3 runs 20 residues. CDR3 protein: CASSLDPGRRGRGGPDTQYF. The CDR3 nucleotides read TGTGCCAGCAGCTTAGATCCGGGGAGAAGAGGGCGGGGAGGCCCAGATACGCAGTATTTT.

This clonotype has ten or more counts. This rearrangement joins TRBV5-1 to TRBJ2-7; D gene unclear. CDR1 and CDR2 from the germline V gene are SGHRS and YFSETQ. V lost 0 bases and J lost 11, with 9 bases in between. This CDR3 has 11 residues. CDR3 in DNA: TGCGCCAGCAGCTTGGGGTCATACGAGTACTTC. Amino acid sequence: CASSLGSYEYF.

This clonotype was counted only a few times. The gene calls are TRBV12-3 or TRBV12-4 and TRBJ1-1; TRBD1 might be the D (6 bases). The CDR3 has 15 residues. The V end was cut by 6 bases, the J end by 1 base, with 15 bases between. DNA of the CDR3: TGTGCCAGCAGAAATCTGGACAGCCCGAACACTGAAGCTTTCTTT. The encoded protein is CASRNLDSPNTEAFF.

This clonotype was found a few times. This rearrangement joins TRBV5-1 to TRBJ1-6; 10 nucleotides agree with TRBD1. CDR3 length equals 17 residues. The V segment lost 5 bases and the J segment 3 bases; nucleotides outside the gene matches: 8. The germline gives CDR1 SGHRS, CDR2 YFSETQ. The CDR3 reads CASRMATGGYYNSPLHF. CDR3 in DNA: TGCGCCAGCAGAATGGCGACAGGGGGCTACTATAATTCACCCCTCCACTTT.

This clonotype was counted ten times or more. The V call is TRBV28, the J call TRBJ2-2; the D is unclear. V shed 2 bases and J shed 1 base, with 14 bases lying between them. Germline V lookup: CDR1 MDHEN, CDR2 SYDVKM. This CDR3 spans 17 amino acids. CDR3 sequence reads: CASSLERSFGNTGELFF. CDR3 sequence (DNA): TGTGCCAGCAGTTTAGAAAGGAGCTTTGGGAACACCGGGGAGCTGTTTTTT.

CDR3 loop: CASSSIGDGNQPQHF. DNA for the CDR3: TGTGCCAGCAGCTCCATCGGGGACGGTAATCAGCCCCAGCATTTT. The chain couples TRBV12-3 or TRBV12-4 to TRBJ1-5; perhaps TRBD1 as D (5 bases). This CDR3 has 15 amino acids. Trimming removed 6 bases at V and 4 bases at J, with 16 bases between.

This clonotype was seen repeatedly, ten times or more. The chain links TRBV6-1 to TRBJ1-5; 9 nucleotides align to TRBD1. Germline V gene sequence: CDR1 MNHNS, CDR2 SASEGT. The J segment lost 5 bases and the V segment lost 10 bases, leaving 6 bases of the junction unmatched. CDR3 size: 13 residues. The chain's CDR3 is CATSGQGYQPQHF. In DNA form, the CDR3 reads TGTGCCACTTCGGGACAGGGCTATCAGCCCCAGCATTTT.

This rearrangement joins TRBV20-1 to TRBJ1-3; D is possibly TRBD1 (6 bases). The germline V gene has CDR1 DFQATT and CDR2 SNEGSKA (reference sequence). V lost 4 bases and J lost 1, with 11 bases in between. The CDR3 sequence is 14 residues long. The CDR3 DNA sequence: TGCAGTGCTACCCAGGGGAATTCTGGAAACACCATATATTTT. It specifies CSATQGNSGNTIYF.

This clonotype was seen a handful of times. The chain recombines TRBV28 with TRBJ1-2, with a tentative D call TRBD1 (5 bases). Per the germline V gene, CDR1 is MDHEN and CDR2 is SYDVKM. The CDR3 is made up of 14 amino acids. V dropped 6 bases and J dropped 1 base, with 12 bases sitting between them. Here the CDR3 reads CASRQAVNNYGYTF. The CDR3 DNA reads as TGTGCCAGCAGACAGGCAGTCAATAACTATGGCTACACCTTC.

The chain is built from TRBV28 and TRBJ2-1; TRBD2 agrees at 12 bases. With V trimmed by 5 bases and J by 4 bases, 6 bases remained unmatched. The CDR3 contains 16 residues. Germline V gene sequence: CDR1 MDHEN, CDR2 SYDVKM. CDR3 residues: CASSRAGLAGYNEQFF. The CDR3 region has the DNA TGTGCCAGCAGTCGAGCGGGACTAGCGGGTTACAATGAGCAGTTCTTC.

The CDR3 reads CASSPGPKEGYTF. The CDR3 DNA reads TGTGCCAGCAGCCCGGGCCCTAAGGAGGGCTACACCTTC. V and J are TRBV7-8 and TRBJ1-2; D remains unclear. This CDR3 is built from 13 residues. V lost 5 bases and J lost 8, with 15 bases in between. Germline V gene sequence: CDR1 SGHVS, CDR2 FQNEAQ.

The chain is built from TRBV5-5 and TRBJ2-7; the D is unclear. Between the trimmed V and J ends, which lost 0 bases and 4 bases, there was a span of 11 bases. The germline CDR1 and CDR2 sequences are SGHKS and YYEKEE (reference sequence). This CDR3 is 14 amino acids long. The CDR3 sequence: CASSLEEIRYEQYF. DNA for the CDR3: TGTGCCAGCAGCTTGGAGGAGATAAGGTACGAGCAGTACTTC.

This clonotype was recorded a few times. The CDR3 loop is CASRRDNEQFF. CDR3 bases: TGTGCCAGCAGACGGGACAATGAGCAGTTCTTC. The chain uses TRBV28 and TRBJ2-1; D ambiguous. The CDR3 spans 11 residues. V was shortened by 6 bases and J by 5 bases, with 5 bases between the two germline ends. Germline CDR1 reads MDHEN; CDR2 reads SYDVKM.

This clonotype was found many times. The rearrangement uses TRBV6-5 and TRBJ2-5; D gene uncertain. Trimming took 8 bases from V and 0 from J, leaving 7 bases between them. The germline gives CDR1 MNHEY, CDR2 SVGAGI. The CDR3 contains 12 residues. The CDR3 nucleotides are TGTGCCAGCGGAGAAGACCAAGAGACCCAGTACTTC. It translates to CASGEDQETQYF.

The rearrangement uses TRBV4-1 and TRBJ2-7, with 10 bases aligning to TRBD1. This CDR3 contains 14 residues. Germline V lookup: CDR1 MGHRA, CDR2 YSYEKL. V dropped 3 bases and J dropped 3; count of bases not matched to a gene: 2. This CDR3 reads CASSQWTGGYEQYF. CDR3 DNA sequence: TGCGCCAGCAGCCAGTGGACAGGGGGCTACGAGCAGTACTTC.

The rearrangement joins TRBV19 to TRBJ1-6; D possibly corresponds to TRBD1 (6 bases). CDR3 length equals 15 residues. Germline lookup yields CDR1 LNHDA and CDR2 SQIVND (reference sequence). V was trimmed by 5 bases and J by 14 bases, leaving 22 bases between them. DNA for the CDR3: TGTGCCAGTAGTGCAACACAGGGTTCCTCATCAGCCCTCCACTTT. This translates into CASSATQGSSSALHF.

This clonotype occurred a few times. CDR3 nucleotides: TGCGCCAGCAGCACATTGCGCGGCCCTAACTATGGCTACACCTTC. Translated: CASSTLRGPNYGYTF. V and J are TRBV4-1 and TRBJ1-2; D call uncertain. V lost 5 bases and J lost 0, with 13 bases in between. CDR3 length: 15 amino acids. Per germline, CDR1 MGHRA and CDR2 YSYEKL.

In this sample, this clonotype turned up once. The V gene is TRBV7-2, the J gene TRBJ2-7; TRBD1 matches at 7 bases. Germline lookup yields CDR1 SGHTA and CDR2 FQGNSA. The CDR3 extends over 12 amino acids. V shed 4 bases, J shed 9 bases, and the junction held 6 bases outside the gene matches. The CDR3 DNA reads TGTGCCAGCAGCTCTACAGGGGTTGCGCAGTACTTC. It translates to CASSSTGVAQYF.

The rearrangement uses TRBV7-9 and TRBJ2-1, with 7 bases that match TRBD2. Looked up from germline, CDR1 is SEHNR and CDR2 is FQNEAQ (reference sequence). Unmatched junction bases numbered 3, after V lost 1 base and J lost 0 bases. The CDR3 length is 16 residues. The CDR3 region has the DNA TGTGCCAGCAGCTTAGTGGGGGGGAGCTCCTACAATGAGCAGTTCTTC. Amino acid sequence: CASSLVGGSSYNEQFF.

This clonotype showed up just a few times. The chain joins TRBV5-1 to TRBJ2-7; maybe TRBD1 (5 bases). CDR3 length: 16 residues. Germline V gene lookup returns CDR1 SGHRS and CDR2 YFSETQ. Trimming took 4 bases from V and 1 from J, leaving 18 bases between them. This chain's CDR3 is CASSPSGYTRSYEQYF. CDR3 DNA sequence: TGCGCCAGCAGCCCATCAGGGTATACAAGATCCTACGAGCAGTACTTC.

This clonotype has only a few counts. The rearrangement joins TRBV5-1 to TRBJ2-3; D is unresolved. V lost 0 bases, J lost 1 base, and 12 bases lay in between. Germline assignment: CDR1 SGHRS and CDR2 YFSETQ. CDR3 size: 16 residues. The CDR3 DNA reads as TGCGCCAGCAGCTTGGTCGATGGGAAGGGCACAGATACGCAGTATTTT. It codes for CASSLVDGKGTDTQYF.

The genes are TRBV9 and TRBJ1-2; D call uncertain. The CDR3 loop spans 14 amino acids. CDR1 is SGDLS and CDR2 is YYNGEE in the germline V gene. V lost 4 bases and J 2 bases, leaving 12 bases between the germline ends. The CDR3 protein is CASSSLGPNYGYTF. In DNA form, the CDR3 reads TGTGCCAGCAGCTCTCTCGGACCCAACTATGGCTACACCTTC.

In this sample, this clonotype turned up a few times. The chain combines TRBV13 with TRBJ2-7; TRBD1 matches 9 bases. CDR3 length: 14 residues. Germline loops: CDR1 PRHDT, CDR2 FYEKMQ (reference sequence). Trimming took 5 bases from V and 4 from J; bases not matched to a gene: 6. The CDR3 here is CASSPGTGWYEQYF. CDR3 bases: TGTGCCAGCAGCCCCGGGACAGGGTGGTACGAGCAGTACTTC.

The table lists this clonotype with a count of one. The V gene is TRBV2, the J gene TRBJ2-7; D is unresolved. The CDR3 sequence is 11 residues long. Germline loops: CDR1 SNHLY, CDR2 FYNNEI. The V gene lost 7 bases and the J gene lost 3 bases, with 7 bases spanning the gap. The CDR3 region is CASKRNYEQYF. Written as DNA, the CDR3 is TGTGCCAGCAAAAGGAACTACGAGCAGTACTTC.

This clonotype was seen a handful of times. The V and J genes are TRBV10-3 and TRBJ2-3, with D possibly TRBD2 on 6 matching bases. The CDR3 totals 15 residues. Germline CDR1 and CDR2: ENHRY and SYGVKD. The V end was cut by 4 bases, the J end by 6 bases, with 17 bases between. The CDR3 coding sequence is TGTGCCATCAGTGCGGACCCGACGGCGGGGGATACGCAGTATTTT. This translates into CAISADPTAGDTQYF.

V gene TRBV7-2 combines with J gene TRBJ1-1; D call uncertain. Trimming pared 5 bases from V and 1 base from J, leaving 14 bases between. CDR3 length: 15 amino acids. Germline values: CDR1 SGHTA, CDR2 FQGNSA. CDR3 region: CASSRSNERNTEAFF. The CDR3 DNA reads TGTGCCAGCAGCCGGAGTAATGAACGGAACACTGAAGCTTTCTTT.

This clonotype occurred a few times. The chain couples TRBV29-1 to TRBJ1-2, with 10 positions matching TRBD1. The CDR3 length is 14 residues. Germline V gene lookup returns CDR1 SQVTM and CDR2 ANQGSEA. V gave up 0 bases and J gave up 6 bases; unmatched junction bases: 4. The CDR3 region is CSVEDSGQGNGYTF. CDR3 bases: TGCAGCGTTGAAGATTCGGGACAGGGGAATGGCTACACCTTC.

The V gene is TRBV25-1, the J gene TRBJ2-1, with 10 bases matching TRBD2. V shed 2 bases, J shed 5 bases, and the junction held 6 bases outside the gene matches. In germline, CDR1 is MGHDK, CDR2 SYGVNS. The CDR3 is 16 residues long. The CDR3 DNA follows: TGTGCCAGCAGTGAAGTAGCTAGCGGGAGTAACAATGAGCAGTTCTTC. Its translation: CASSEVASGSNNEQFF. The full variable domain, its missing parts supplied by reference TRBV25-1 and TRBJ2-1, is EADIYQTPRYLVIGTGKKITLECSQTMGHDKMYWYQQDPGMELHLIHYSYGVNSTEKGDLSSESTVSRIRTEHFPLTLESARPSHTSQYLCASSEVASGSNNEQFFGPGTRLTVL.

Note on this clonotype: The junction shows a germline mismatch at one end, possibly a read error. CDR3 nucleotides: TGTGCCAGCAACTTGGGACTAGCGGGAGTCACCGGGGAGCTGTTTTTT. This translates into CASNLGLAGVTGELFF. V is TRBV5-4 and J is TRBJ2-2; 14 bases fit TRBD2. The CDR3 covers 16 residues. Germline V CDR1 and CDR2: SGHNT, YYREEE (reference sequence).

V gene TRBV25-1 combines with J gene TRBJ2-1; 10 bases agree with TRBD2. The germline V gene encodes CDR1 MGHDK and CDR2 SYGVNS. V shed 1 base and J 7 bases; nucleotides not matched to a gene: 7. This CDR3 is built from 16 residues. The CDR3 protein is CASSELRSGGANEQFF. DNA of the CDR3: TGTGCCAGCAGTGAATTGAGGAGCGGGGGGGCAAATGAGCAGTTCTTC.